This paragraph covers one TCR beta chain sequence. Its antigen is not yet known. It has no much larger one-base neighbor in the sample; base qualities were not kept. The sample comes from a study of CD8+ T cells in alopecia areata (dated by TCRdb to the late 2010s). Notes on the research overall: The treated patients, all with moderate-to-severe alopecia areata, were enrolled in an open-label pilot trial of oral tofacitinib given at 5 to 10 mg twice daily. TCRbeta CDR3 regions were amplified by immunoSEQ multiplex PCR using 35 Vbeta forward and 13 Jbeta reverse primers. Biopsies were taken from tofacitinib-treated patients at baseline and at 4 and 24 weeks of treatment, and a later scalp biopsy was taken in several of the tofacitinib-treated patients. In humans, TCRbeta sequencing was performed on scalp tissue and on sorted CD4+ and CD8+ peripheral blood T cells from healthy controls and from patients with patchy or totalis/universalis alopecia areata. RNA was extracted with the PAXgene miRNA kit for fixed scalp, the miRNeasy kit for PBMCs, and the RNeasy kit for mouse skin. Tofacitinib was administered for 6 to 18 months, and 6 months of follow-up off drug were then conducted to assess delayed response and recurrence. The SALT score, which quantifies the percentage of affected scalp surface area, was used to measure disease severity in treated patients. In both human patients and the C3H/HeJ mouse model, the study applied high-throughput TCRbeta sequencing to look at T cell clonal expansion in alopecia areata. Scalp clonality was compared across normal scalp (n=4), patchy alopecia areata scalp (n=8), and alopecia totalis/universalis scalp (n=8).

Broader findings and caveats from the paper: Because the treated cohort was small and had just a single nonresponder, larger studies are needed to establish links between baseline CD8+ expansion and response. Higher clonality and more expanded CD8+ clones were observed in lesional scalp than in normal scalp, particularly in alopecia totalis/universalis, a finding suggestive of antigenic drive. Scalp clonality and the number of expanded CD8+ clones among the top 100 scalp clones were significantly decreased by tofacitinib. Many expanded lesional clones were found to persist in scalp and blood during tofacitinib treatment, and relapse after treatment cessation may be partly explained by this persistence. Shared TCR sequences between patients were less evident than in mice, which may be partly attributable to HLA diversity in the patient population. Scalp TCR repertoire analysis is complicated because resident alphabeta T cells in normal human skin are also sequenced, whereas mouse skin is dominated by gammadelta T cells.

Trimming takes 5 bases from V and 5 bases from J, and the germline ends sit 16 bases apart. The CDR3 runs 15 residues from the cysteine to the phenylalanine. Only the CDR3 portion is preserved as DNA: 45 bases, with reading frame beginning at the first base. The germline V gene sets CDR1 to SGHTA and CDR2 to FQGNSA. The treatment or condition label for this specimen denotes: oral pan-JAK inhibitor, 5-10 mg twice daily. Lesional scalp punch biopsies and peripheral blood were collected from alopecia areata patients. PBMCs were isolated by density centrifugation and stained for CD3, CD4 and CD8, after which CD4+ and CD8+ T cells were sorted on a FACSAria. Receptor libraries were prepared by the immunoSEQ multiplex PCR assay. RNA was extracted from all samples and reverse transcribed into cDNA, which served as template for TCR sequencing. SuperScript III was used for first-strand cDNA synthesis, primed with a 2:1 mix of oligo-dT and random hexamers. A synthetic immune receptor repertoire was used to assess amplification bias, and residual bias was removed computationally. The original pipeline was this. Raw reads were preprocessed to remove errors, and CDR3 was defined according to IMGT conventions as the region from the conserved cysteine to phenylalanine. To get clonality, Shannon entropy was normalized by log2 of the number of productive unique TCRs and the result was subtracted from 1. CD4 or CD8 identity of scalp clones was inferred by cross-referencing scalp TCRbeta sequences with sorted blood CD4 and CD8 repertoires. The source is immuneACCESS, and TCRdb retained only in-frame sequences with V and J called. Part of the clones is not carried over; for the studies checked, unresolved V genes explain less than half of this, and the remainder is unexplained. That table supplies the V and J calls and clone size; D and trimming were determined from the DNA. In all, the sample holds about 250,000 clones, and about 60% of those were seen once. Around 0.92% of the sample lies in the top ten.

Material: CD4+ T cells sorted from blood, obtained between weeks 51 and 52, from a patient treated with tofacitinib. This sequence was found in a human donor with alopecia areata. The V and J segments used are TRBV7-2 and TRBJ2-1, with the D gene not clear enough to name. The DNA sequence follows: TGTGCCAGCAGCACCTACCCGGGCACAAACAATGAGCAGTTCTTC. It encodes CASSTYPGTNNEQFF.